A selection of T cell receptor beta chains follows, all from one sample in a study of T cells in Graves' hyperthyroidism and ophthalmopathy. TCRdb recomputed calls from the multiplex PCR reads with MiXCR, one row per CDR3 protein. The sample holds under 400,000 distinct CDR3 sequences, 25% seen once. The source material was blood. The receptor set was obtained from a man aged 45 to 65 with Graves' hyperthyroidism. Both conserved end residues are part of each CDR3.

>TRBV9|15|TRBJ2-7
CASSPDTDRAHEQYF
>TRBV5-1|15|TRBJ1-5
CASRRDPGGNQPQHF
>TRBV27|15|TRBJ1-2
CASSLEGAVNYGYTF
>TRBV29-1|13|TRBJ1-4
CSVEENSNEKLFF
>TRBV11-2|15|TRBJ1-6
CASSLDRKSNSPLHF
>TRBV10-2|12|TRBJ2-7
CASSVSGAEQYF
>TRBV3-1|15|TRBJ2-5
CASSEPTGGEETQYF
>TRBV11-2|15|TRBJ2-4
CASSLQGGGKNIQYF
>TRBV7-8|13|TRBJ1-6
CASSLAGFSPLHF
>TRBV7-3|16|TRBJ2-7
CASSQDQGRGRGEQYF
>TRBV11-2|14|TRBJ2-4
CASSLGGRDGLQYF
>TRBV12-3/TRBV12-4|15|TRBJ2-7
CASSSGTSVLPEQYF
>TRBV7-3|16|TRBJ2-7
CASSLSGSGGYYEQYF
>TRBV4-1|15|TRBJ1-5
CASSQGLGQGLPQHF
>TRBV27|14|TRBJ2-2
CASGGQLNTGELFF
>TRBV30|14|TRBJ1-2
CAWSVAGAGYGYTF
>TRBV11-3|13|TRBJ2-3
CASRIQGSDTQYF
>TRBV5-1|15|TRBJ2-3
CASSLGGSGRDTQYF
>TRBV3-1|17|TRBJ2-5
CASSQDLRTLDQETQYF
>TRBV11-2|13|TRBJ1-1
CASFPGEGFFTFF
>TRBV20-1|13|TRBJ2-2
CSARGTGSGELFF
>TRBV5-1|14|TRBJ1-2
CASRRDHTGYGYTF
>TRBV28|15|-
CASRIAGGPVGEQYF
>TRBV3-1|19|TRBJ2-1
CASSQGGLAGGTNYNEQFF
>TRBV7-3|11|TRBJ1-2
CASSSDMGYTF
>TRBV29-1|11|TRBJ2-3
CSAEKVDTQYF
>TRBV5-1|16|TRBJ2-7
CASSTRAATSSYEQYF
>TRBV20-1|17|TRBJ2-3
CSARFGLAGKGTDTQYF
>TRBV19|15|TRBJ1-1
CASSIDPGRGREAFF
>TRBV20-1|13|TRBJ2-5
CSAQDRVGKTQYF
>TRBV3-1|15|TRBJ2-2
CASTPSGRETGELFF
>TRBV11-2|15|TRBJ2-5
CASSPRDRVPETQYF
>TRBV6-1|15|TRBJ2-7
CASSEDRGRVNEQYF
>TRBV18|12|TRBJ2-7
CASSPAYYEQYF
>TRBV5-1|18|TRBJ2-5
CASSPAGVGTGIQETQYF
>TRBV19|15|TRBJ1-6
CASSRGDPYNSPLHF
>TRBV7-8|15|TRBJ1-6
CASSLGTGRNSPLHF
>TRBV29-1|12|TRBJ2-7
CSVVSDVNEQYF
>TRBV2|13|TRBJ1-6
CASIGVGNSPLHF
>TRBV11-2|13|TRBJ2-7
CASSLDGRYEQYF
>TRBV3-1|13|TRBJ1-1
CASSQAGRAAAFF
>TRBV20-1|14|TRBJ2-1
CSASGLAGYNEQFF
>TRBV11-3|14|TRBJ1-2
CATSHGQDGYGYTF
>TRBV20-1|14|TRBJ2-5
CSARDLRRGETQYF
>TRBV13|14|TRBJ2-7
CASSLWDRDIEQYF
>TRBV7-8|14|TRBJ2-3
CASSLGLAGVTQYF
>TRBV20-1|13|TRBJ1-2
CSAPTGRDYGYTF
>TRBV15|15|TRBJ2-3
CATSRGIAATDTQYF
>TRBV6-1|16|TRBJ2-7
CASRPSGDISSYEQYF